The 28 T cell receptor beta chains below come from one sample, sequenced in a study of cytomegalovirus exposure and HLA in healthy donors. With 60 Vbeta and 13 Jbeta primers, the PCR was carried out. Assay used: immunoSEQ multiplex PCR; TCRdb lists only in-frame clones, some missing. The table includes roughly 130,000 clones, approximately 67% detected once. The sequenced sample consisted of PBMCs. Every receptor here comes from a man in his late teens or twenties in good health and CMV-seronegative.

This clone came up once. The chain is built from TRBV19 and TRBJ1-1; 8 positions agree with TRBD1. The junction had 5 bases not matched to a gene; V was cut back by 0 bases and J by 5 bases. The germline V gene encodes CDR1 LNHDA and CDR2 SQIVND (reference sequence). This CDR3 has 15 amino acids. CDR3 DNA: TGTGCCAGTAGTATAGAGGCAGGGGGCAGAACTGAAGCTTTCTTT. It specifies CASSIEAGGRTEAFF.

As concerns this clone: The same CDR3 can be traced to other DNA sequences in this sample. The chain couples TRBV5-1 to TRBJ2-3, with a weak D call TRBD2 (7 bases). Germline loops: CDR1 SGHRS, CDR2 YFSETQ. Trimming pared 0 bases from V and 1 base from J, leaving 18 bases between. This CDR3 region has 18 residues. CDR3 bases: TGCGCCAGCAGCTTGGGTGCGGGGGCCCCGGAGGGCACAGATACGCAGTATTTT. Its protein is CASSLGAGAPEGTDTQYF.

V and J are TRBV6-1 and TRBJ1-1; TRBD1 aligns across 7 bases. This CDR3 contains 13 residues. From germline, CDR1 is MNHNS and CDR2 SASEGT. V dropped 11 bases and J dropped 4; count of bases not matched to a gene: 10. The CDR3 region is CAGNRGGSTEAFF. The DNA of the CDR3 is TGTGCCGGAAACAGGGGCGGAAGCACTGAAGCTTTCTTT.

This clone was recorded only once. The genes are TRBV7-9 and TRBJ2-5; the match to TRBD2 covers 14 bases. The junction had 4 bases not matched to a gene; V was cut back by 5 bases and J by 2 bases. The germline gives CDR1 SEHNR, CDR2 FQNEAQ (reference sequence). This CDR3 comprises 16 residues. CDR3: CASSPRLAGGQETQYF. CDR3 bases: TGTGCCAGCAGCCCGAGACTAGCGGGGGGGCAAGAGACCCAGTACTTC.

In its sample, this clone was seen a few times. The rearrangement joins TRBV6-5 to TRBJ2-7, with a possible D match to TRBD2 (6 bases). Trimming left V 0 bases short and J 3 bases short, with 9 bases between. The CDR3 totals 14 residues. The V gene's germline CDR1 is MNHEY and CDR2 SVGAGI. CDR3 in DNA: TGTGCCAGCAGTTACTCTGGGACTTACTACGAGCAGTACTTC. This encodes CASSYSGTYYEQYF.

Only a few counts were recorded for this clone. J is TRBJ1-2 and V is TRBV5-1; 9 nucleotides align to TRBD1. With V trimmed by 6 bases and J by 7 bases, 10 bases remained unmatched. The germline V gene has CDR1 SGHRS and CDR2 YFSETQ. CDR3 length: 14 amino acids. Here the CDR3 reads CASTVGQGISGYTF. CDR3 DNA sequence: TGCGCCAGCACGGTCGGACAGGGGATTAGTGGCTACACCTTC. The variable domain in full, with the rest retrieved from reference TRBV5-1 and TRBJ1-2, is KAGVTQTPRYLIKTRGQQVTLSCSPISGHRSVSWYQQTPGQGLQFLFEYFSETQRNKGNFPGRFSGRQFSNSRSEMNVSTLELGDSALYLCASTVGQGISGYTFGSGTRLTVV.

This clone has only a few counts. The rearrangement joins TRBV6-5 to TRBJ1-5, with 7 bases that match TRBD1. The CDR3 is 15 residues long. V was pared by 8 bases and J by 0 bases, with 7 bases of the junction left unmatched. The germline gives CDR1 MNHEY, CDR2 SVGAGI. The CDR3 coding sequence is TGTGCCAGCCGGGACAGAGTTTATAGCAATCAGCCCCAGCATTTT. It codes for CASRDRVYSNQPQHF.

The V call is TRBV28, the J call TRBJ2-7; 7 nucleotides align to TRBD1. The CDR3 covers 16 residues. J lost 0 bases, V lost 6 bases, and 11 bases had no gene match. Per the germline V gene, CDR1 is MDHEN and CDR2 is SYDVKM. In DNA form, the CDR3 reads TGTGCCAGCAGCCCACCAAGACAGGGAAGCTCCTACGAGCAGTACTTC. This translates into CASSPPRQGSSYEQYF.

The genes are TRBV18 and TRBJ1-1; D is uncertain. Trimming cost V 8 bases and J 6 bases, with 10 bases left between them. The CDR3 sequence is 11 residues long. Germline values: CDR1 KGHSH, CDR2 LQKENI. DNA of the CDR3: TGTGCCAGCCGAGGTGGCGCTGAAGCTTTCTTT. This translates into CASRGGAEAFF.

This clone is a singleton in its sample. This sequence joins TRBV5-4 and TRBJ2-4; maybe TRBD2 (7 bases). Between the trimmed V and J ends, which lost 0 bases and 6 bases, there was a span of 13 bases. In germline, CDR1 is SGHNT, CDR2 YYREEE (reference sequence). This CDR3 spans 15 amino acids. The CDR3 sequence: CASSLEGGRVNIQYF. The DNA of the CDR3 is TGTGCCAGCAGCTTGGAGGGGGGGCGGGTAAACATTCAGTACTTC.

This rearrangement joins TRBV5-1 to TRBJ1-4; possible D gene TRBD1, 5 bases. CDR1 and CDR2 (germline): SGHRS, YFSETQ. V lost 4 bases and J 8 bases, leaving 18 bases between the germline ends. The CDR3 has 15 residues. The DNA for the CDR3 is TGCGCCAGCAGCGCCGTCGCGGGGGATACGGAAAAACTGTTTTTT. It translates to CASSAVAGDTEKLFF.

This clone was detected a few times. The chain is built from TRBV19 and TRBJ1-1, with D possibly TRBD1 on 6 matching bases. The CDR3 contains 17 residues. V lost 6 bases and J lost 1, with 21 bases in between. Germline V lookup: CDR1 LNHDA, CDR2 SQIVND (reference sequence). The CDR3 spells CASRKGGGGPSNTEAFF. The CDR3 DNA sequence: TGTGCCAGTAGGAAGGGGGGGGGTGGACCCTCGAACACTGAAGCTTTCTTT.

This chain joins TRBV19 and TRBJ2-7, with 8 positions matching TRBD1. J lost 6 bases, V lost 3 bases, and 1 base had no gene match. Germline CDR1 is LNHDA and CDR2 is SQIVND (reference sequence). The CDR3 sequence is 12 residues long. The CDR3 spells CASSIGQGEQYF. As DNA, the CDR3 is TGTGCCAGTAGTATTGGACAGGGCGAGCAGTACTTC.

This clone was seen a handful of times. V gene TRBV29-1 combines with J gene TRBJ2-7, with TRBD2 identical over 12 bases. The CDR3 has 17 amino acids. The ends lost 4 bases at V and 2 bases at J; junction bases unmatched: 12. In germline, CDR1 is SQVTM, CDR2 ANQGSEA. The CDR3 bases are TGCAGCGTTGTGTCACTAGCGGGAGGAGGGGGCCCCTACGAGCAGTACTTC. Translation gives CSVVSLAGGGGPYEQYF.

This sequence joins TRBV28 and TRBJ1-3, with 7 bases that match TRBD1. The V segment lost 2 bases and the J segment 3 bases; nucleotides outside the gene matches: 1. Germline CDR1 reads MDHEN; CDR2 reads SYDVKM. CDR3 size: 14 residues. The CDR3 region is CASSLQGDGNTIYF. The CDR3, as DNA: TGTGCCAGCAGTTTACAGGGGGATGGAAACACCATATATTTT.

The chain employs TRBV6-4 and TRBJ2-3; D is perhaps TRBD2 (5 bases). Trimming pared 0 bases from V and 9 bases from J, leaving 10 bases between. CDR3 length: 13 residues. CDR1 and CDR2 (germline): MRHNA, SNTAGT. The CDR3 spells CASSDSIERTQYF. DNA of the CDR3: TGTGCCAGCAGTGACTCGATTGAGCGGACGCAGTATTTT.

This rearrangement joins TRBV7-9 to TRBJ2-7; maybe TRBD2 (6 bases). Germline values: CDR1 SEHNR, CDR2 FQNEAQ (reference sequence). Trimming removed 5 bases at V and 0 bases at J, with 14 bases between. The CDR3 is 15 residues long. The CDR3 loop is CASSGGDGGSYEQYF. The CDR3 DNA reads as TGTGCCAGCAGCGGAGGGGACGGGGGCTCCTACGAGCAGTACTTC. Variable domain in full (rest from reference TRBV7-9 and TRBJ2-7): DTGVSQNPRHKITKRGQNVTFRCDPISEHNRLYWYRQTLGQGPEFLTYFQNEAQLEKSRLLSDRFSAERPKGSFSTLEIQRTEQGDSAMYLCASSGGDGGSYEQYFGPGTRLTVT.

The chain uses TRBV21-1 and TRBJ2-1; the table's D gene call, TRBD2, was not cross checked with the DNA. TRBV21-1 is classified as a pseudogene. The CDR3 is 15 amino acids. CDR3 region: CASSKVPGEGNEQFF. The CDR3 coding sequence is TGTGCCAGCAGCAAAGTTCCAGGGGAGGGAAATGAGCAGTTCTTC.

This rearrangement joins TRBV9 to TRBJ2-1; TRBD2 is a possible D gene (5 bases). Germline V gives CDR1 SGDLS, CDR2 YYNGEE. The CDR3 is 15 residues long. Deletions cut 1 base from V and 4 bases from J, with 12 bases between. For the CDR3, the DNA is TGTGCCAGCAGCGTAAGCGGAAACACGTACAATGAGCAGTTCTTC. As protein: CASSVSGNTYNEQFF.

The chain carries TRBV5-1 and TRBJ2-1, with 10 bases aligning to TRBD2. The V segment lost 6 bases and the J segment 4 bases; nucleotides outside the gene matches: 4. The CDR3 length is 14 residues. Per germline, CDR1 SGHRS and CDR2 YFSETQ. The CDR3 spells CASTVSGGYNEQFF. CDR3 coding DNA: TGCGCCAGCACGGTTAGCGGGGGGTACAATGAGCAGTTCTTC.

V is TRBV19 and J is TRBJ2-4; 8 bases fit TRBD2. Germline CDR1 and CDR2: LNHDA and SQIVND (reference sequence). Losses at the gene ends were 3 bases for V and 3 bases for J; bases not matched to a gene: 10. CDR3 length: 17 residues. CDR3 DNA: TGTGCCAGTAGTATCAGGGCGGGAGGTTTCGACAAAAACATTCAGTACTTC. The encoded protein is CASSIRAGGFDKNIQYF.

This sequence joins TRBV2 and TRBJ1-6; D may be TRBD1 (5 bases). Per the germline V gene, CDR1 is SNHLY and CDR2 is FYNNEI. Deletions cut 3 bases from V and 7 bases from J, with 13 bases between. This CDR3 has 15 residues. The CDR3 DNA is TGTGCCAGCAGTGATGGTCCAGGGAGGAATTCACCCCTCCACTTT. Protein product: CASSDGPGRNSPLHF.

The rearrangement links TRBV19 to TRBJ1-1; possibly TRBD1 for D (6 bases). CDR1 and CDR2 (germline): LNHDA, SQIVND (reference sequence). The CDR3 runs 13 residues. V lost 6 bases to trimming and J lost 0 bases, with 8 bases between them. DNA for the CDR3: TGTGCCAGTAGGGGACAAATGAACACTGAAGCTTTCTTT. Its translation: CASRGQMNTEAFF.

The chain links TRBV19 to TRBJ1-1; no reliable D call. V was pared by 7 bases and J by 3 bases, with 21 bases between. From germline, CDR1 is LNHDA and CDR2 SQIVND (reference sequence). This CDR3 comprises 16 residues. The CDR3 sequence: CASTPQNKRSDTEAFF. CDR3 bases: TGTGCCAGTACTCCTCAGAATAAGCGATCTGACACTGAAGCTTTCTTT. The whole variable domain, filled in from reference TRBV19 and TRBJ1-1, reads DGGITQSPKYLFRKEGQNVTLSCEQNLNHDAMYWYRQDPGQGLRLIYYSQIVNDFQKGDIAEGYSVSREKKESFPLTVTSAQKNPTAFYLCASTPQNKRSDTEAFFGQGTRLTVV.

The chain recombines TRBV6-6 with TRBJ2-1; 12 bases match TRBD2. Germline CDR1 and CDR2: MNHNY and SVGAGI (reference sequence). The CDR3 length is 15 residues. V lost 5 bases to trimming and J lost 5 bases; unmatched junction nucleotides: 4. CDR3 protein: CASSPTSGGHNEQFF. The CDR3 nucleotides are TGTGCCAGCAGTCCGACTAGCGGGGGACACAATGAGCAGTTCTTC.

The CDR3 region is CASSADRPSWETQYF. Here the CDR3 DNA reads TGTGCCAGCAGTGCGGACAGGCCTTCGTGGGAGACCCAGTACTTC. The chain links TRBV6-1 to TRBJ2-5; TRBD1 matches at 7 bases. The CDR3 is 15 residues long. V was clipped by 4 bases and J by 5 bases; unmatched bases: 10. CDR1 and CDR2 from the germline V gene are MNHNS and SASEGT.

This chain links TRBV20-1 with TRBJ1-1; D gene unclear. Per the germline V gene, CDR1 is DFQATT and CDR2 is SNEGSKA (reference sequence). This CDR3 has 11 residues. The V end lost 0 bases, the J end lost 7 bases, and 6 bases lay between the germline ends. As DNA, the CDR3 is TGCAGTGCTAGAGATCGAGGTGAAGCTTTCTTT. This codes for CSARDRGEAFF.

V gene TRBV9 combines with J gene TRBJ1-2; 10 bases align to TRBD1. CDR3 length: 14 amino acids. CDR1 and CDR2 (germline): SGDLS, YYNGEE. The V and J ends lost 0 bases and 5 bases, in that order; junction bases with no gene match: 1. CDR3: CASSVGQGAYGYTF. CDR3 nucleotides: TGTGCCAGCAGCGTAGGACAGGGGGCTTATGGCTACACCTTC.